These 8 T cell receptor beta chains were all obtained from the same sample, sequenced in a study of blood T cell repertoires in COVID-19. TCRdb's copy holds only in-frame clones and misses some; the assay was immunoSEQ multiplex PCR. The repertoire consists of fewer than 450,000 clones, with around 91% occurring once and the leading ten covering around 3.5%. Sequencing was done on a sample of peripheral blood. The origin of the receptors is a woman aged 18 to 35 who had recovered from COVID-19.

The rearrangement uses TRBV15 and TRBJ1-2; TRBD1 aligns across 9 bases. The CDR3 spans 16 residues. Looked up from germline, CDR1 is LNHNV and CDR2 is YYDKDF (reference sequence). V was pared by 4 bases and J by 4 bases, with 10 bases of the junction left unmatched. The CDR3 reads CATSIGTGTDFYGYTF. The CDR3 DNA reads as TGTGCCACCAGCATCGGGACAGGGACGGATTTCTATGGCTACACCTTC.

This clone has just a few counts. The chain carries TRBV24-1 and TRBJ1-4; 8 nucleotides match TRBD1. CDR3 length: 12 residues. Germline V gene lookup returns CDR1 KGHDR and CDR2 SFDVKD. Losses at the gene ends were 9 bases for V and 6 bases for J; bases not matched to a gene: 2. CDR3 sequence reads: CATQGADEKLFF. The CDR3 coding sequence is TGTGCCACCCAGGGGGCGGATGAAAAACTGTTTTTT.

This chain connects TRBV6-5 to TRBJ2-2; D gene unclear. The CDR3 covers 16 residues. CDR1 and CDR2 (germline): MNHEY, SVGAGI. V dropped 2 bases and J dropped 6 bases, with 16 bases sitting between them. CDR3 residues: CASSYANSYSAGELFF. CDR3 DNA: TGTGCCAGCAGTTACGCGAATAGCTACTCGGCCGGGGAGCTGTTTTTT.

The chain uses TRBV27 and TRBJ1-1, with TRBD1 matching over 7 bases. Germline loops: CDR1 MNHEY, CDR2 SMNVEV (reference sequence). V lost 8 bases, J lost 10 bases, and 7 bases stayed unmatched. CDR3 length: 11 residues. CDR3 in DNA: TGTGCCAGCGGGACCAGGGGGAGAGCTTTCTTT. Translating gives CASGTRGRAFF.

The chain has TRBV27 and TRBJ2-2; D not certain. V was pared by 5 bases and J by 4 bases, with 8 bases between. Germline CDR1 and CDR2: MNHEY and SMNVEV (reference sequence). The CDR3 sequence is 13 residues long. The CDR3 loop is CASSPLPTGELFF. The CDR3 DNA follows: TGTGCCAGCAGTCCCCTTCCCACCGGGGAGCTGTTTTTT.

The chain joins TRBV29-1 to TRBJ1-3; the D is unclear. Trimming shortened V by 4 bases and J by 0 bases, and 10 bases separated the two germline ends. Germline lookup yields CDR1 SQVTM and CDR2 ANQGSEA. CDR3 length equals 14 residues. The CDR3 sequence: CSVAPSNSGNTIYF. CDR3 in DNA: TGCAGCGTTGCGCCATCTAACTCTGGAAACACCATATATTTT.

The rearrangement joins TRBV4-3 to TRBJ1-5; weak D call: TRBD1 (6 bases). This CDR3 has 12 amino acids. V lost 9 bases and J 4 bases, leaving 10 bases between the germline ends. Germline loops: CDR1 LGHNA, CDR2 YSLEER. This CDR3 reads CASRRGNQPQHF. The CDR3, as DNA: TGCGCCAGTAGAAGGGGGAATCAGCCCCAGCATTTT.

The chain employs TRBV20-1 and TRBJ2-3; 8 nucleotides agree with TRBD2. The CDR3 extends over 14 amino acids. Unmatched junction bases numbered 5, after V lost 3 bases and J lost 3 bases. CDR1 is DFQATT, CDR2 SNEGSKA, per germline (reference sequence). In DNA form, the CDR3 reads TGCAGTGCTAGTCACGGGAGGGGAACAGATACGCAGTATTTT. Translation gives CSASHGRGTDTQYF.